This TCR beta chain came from a study of T-cell reconstitution after alpha-beta-depleted transplantation in children. Worth noting for this clonotype: What it recognizes is unknown.

Germline values: CDR1 GTSNPN, CDR2 SVGIG (reference sequence). Trimming cost V 2 bases and J 2 bases, with 12 bases left between them. There are 14 residues in the CDR3. Study-wide points: Several hundred expanded graft clones reportedly gave rise to the alpha-beta T cells present about two months after transplant. The high TCRbeta diversity at day 60 in some patients came from surviving recipient T cells and thymic progenitors. At one year after transplant, newly produced T cells mostly accounted for T-cell counts and diversity.

Unique molecular identifiers featured in how the TCRbeta library was prepared. From the PCR reads, TCRdb called clonotypes with MiXCR, one entry per CDR3 protein. The top ten clones hold around 30% of a sample with hundreds of thousands of distinct CDR3 sequences, 15% to 20% of them seen once. The sample consisted of PBMCs, mostly from graft donor cells, taken 360 days after TCRalphabeta/CD19-depleted stem cell transplant. The J gene is TRBJ2-5, the V gene TRBV30; the D call may be TRBD1 or TRBD2 (5 bases each). This receptor was identified in a boy in the first two years of life who had a stem cell transplant for Wiskott-Aldrich syndrome, so the T cells may come from the graft donor. This chain's CDR3 is CAWSKGRGQETQYF. In DNA form, the CDR3 reads TGTGCCTGGAGTAAGGGGCGAGGGCAAGAGACCCAGTACTTC. The whole variable domain, filled in from reference TRBV30 and TRBJ2-5, reads SQTIHQWPATLVQPVGSPLSLECTVEGTSNPNLYWYRQAAGRGLQLLFYSVGIGQISSEVPQNLSASRPQDRQFILSSKKLLLSDSGFYLCAWSKGRGQETQYFGPGTRLLVL.